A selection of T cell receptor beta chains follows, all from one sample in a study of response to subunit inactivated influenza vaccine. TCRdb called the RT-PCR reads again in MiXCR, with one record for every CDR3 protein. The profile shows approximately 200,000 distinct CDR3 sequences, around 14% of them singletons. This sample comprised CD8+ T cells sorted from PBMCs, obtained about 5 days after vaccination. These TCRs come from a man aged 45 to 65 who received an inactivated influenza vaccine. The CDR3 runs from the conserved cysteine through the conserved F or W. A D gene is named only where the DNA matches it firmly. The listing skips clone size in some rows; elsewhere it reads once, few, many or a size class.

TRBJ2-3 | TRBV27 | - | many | CASSFRLGGSYTQYF | TGTGCCAGCAGTTTCCGCCTAGGAGGTTCCTATACGCAGTATTTT
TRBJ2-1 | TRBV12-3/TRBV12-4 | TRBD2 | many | CASSPTSGANEQFF | TGTGCCAGCAGTCCGACTAGCGGGGCGAATGAGCAGTTCTTC
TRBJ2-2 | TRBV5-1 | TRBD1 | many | CASSTTGTGFNGELFF | TGCGCCAGCAGCACCACCGGGACAGGGTTTAACGGGGAGCTGTTTTTT
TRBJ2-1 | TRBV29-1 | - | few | CSVASRGASNEQFF | TGCAGCGTTGCCAGTCGGGGGGCCTCGAATGAGCAGTTCTTC
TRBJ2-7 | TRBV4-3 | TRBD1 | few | CASSQVRTGPLYEQYF | TGCGCCAGCAGCCAAGTCCGGACAGGGCCCCTCTACGAGCAGTACTTC
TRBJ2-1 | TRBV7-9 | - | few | CASSLALLGMEQFF | TGTGCCAGCAGCTTAGCGCTTCTAGGTATGGAGCAGTTCTTC
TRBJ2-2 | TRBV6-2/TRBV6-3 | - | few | CASSFPFNTGELFF | TGTGCCAGCAGTTTCCCGTTTAACACCGGGGAGCTGTTTTTT
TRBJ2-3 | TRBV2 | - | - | CASREGVHGTDTQYF | TGTGCCAGCAGGGAGGGGGTGCATGGGACAGATACGCAGTATTTT
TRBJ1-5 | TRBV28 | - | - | CASSLGSTYQPQHF | TGTGCCAGCAGTTTGGGATCGACCTATCAGCCCCAGCATTTT
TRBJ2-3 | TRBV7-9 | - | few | CASSSQDPPNTDTQYF | TGTGCCAGCAGCTCCCAGGACCCTCCAAACACAGATACGCAGTATTTT
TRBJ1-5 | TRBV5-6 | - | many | CASSLGSGGQPQHF | TGTGCCAGCAGCTTGGGATCTGGGGGTCAGCCCCAGCATTTT
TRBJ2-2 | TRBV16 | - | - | CASSANAGPEFTGELFF | TGTGCCAGCAGCGCTAACGCAGGCCCCGAATTCACCGGGGAGCTGTTTTTT
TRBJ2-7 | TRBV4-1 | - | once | CASSQVGSSLTYEQYF | TGCGCCAGCAGCCAAGTCGGGTCCTCATTAACCTACGAGCAGTACTTC
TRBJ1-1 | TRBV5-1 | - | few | CASSFRGRDTEAFF | TGCGCCAGCAGCTTCCGGGGCCGGGACACTGAAGCTTTCTTT
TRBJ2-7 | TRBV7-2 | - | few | CASSLTGPGDYEQYF | TGTGCCAGCAGCTTAACAGGGCCGGGGGACTACGAGCAGTACTTC
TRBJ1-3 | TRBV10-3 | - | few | CAISDPKGRNTIYF | TGTGCCATCAGTGACCCGAAGGGTCGAAACACCATATATTTT
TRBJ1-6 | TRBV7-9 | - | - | CASSSGPLSPLHF | TGTGCCAGCAGTTCGGGACCGCTTTCACCCCTCCACTTT
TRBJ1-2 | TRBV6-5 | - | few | CASSNRDGGLYGYTF | TGTGCCAGCAGTAACCGGGACGGGGGTTTGTATGGCTACACCTTC
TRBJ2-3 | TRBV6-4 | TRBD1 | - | CASSDSQGATDTQYF | TGTGCCAGCAGTGACTCTCAGGGGGCAACAGATACGCAGTATTTT
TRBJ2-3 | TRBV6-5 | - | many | CASSYRVPTDTQYF | TGTGCCAGCAGTTACAGGGTCCCCACAGATACGCAGTATTTT
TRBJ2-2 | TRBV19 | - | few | CASSGAGELFF | TGTGCCAGTAGTGGGGCCGGGGAGCTGTTTTTT
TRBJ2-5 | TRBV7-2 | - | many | CASSSLGVEEETQYF | TGTGCCAGCAGCTCCTTGGGGGTCGAGGAAGAGACCCAGTACTTC
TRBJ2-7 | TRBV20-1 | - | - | CSARPLGGPYEQYF | TGCAGTGCTAGACCCCTGGGGGGACCCTACGAGCAGTACTTC
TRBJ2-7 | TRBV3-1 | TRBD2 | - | CASSLAGLRYEQYF | TGTGCCAGCAGCCTAGCGGGGTTGCGCTACGAGCAGTACTTC